The clone carrying this TCR beta chain has at least ten counts. The CDR3 has 17 amino acids. The germline V gene has CDR1 MNHEY and CDR2 SVGAGI. Trimming took 2 bases from V and 1 from J, leaving 17 bases between them. In each sequencing run, over 170 million TCR-beta sequences were generated from 15-18 subjects. From the 5' RACE reads, TCRdb called clonotypes with MiXCR, one entry per CDR3 protein. This sample has about 53,000 distinct CDR3 sequences; more than 7% occur once, and the top ten carry under 2.5%. The sample comes from a study of neurological immune-mediated disorders. Time point of the sample: longitudinal time-point 3.

The chain employs TRBV6-5 and TRBJ1-1; the D gene is possibly TRBD1 (6 bases). Sequencing used PBMCs. The receptor was isolated from a woman between 35 and 50 years old in good health. CDR3 residues: CASSYTTGRLRNTEAFF. DNA of the CDR3: TGTGCCAGCAGTTACACCACAGGGAGGTTGAGGAACACTGAAGCTTTCTTT.